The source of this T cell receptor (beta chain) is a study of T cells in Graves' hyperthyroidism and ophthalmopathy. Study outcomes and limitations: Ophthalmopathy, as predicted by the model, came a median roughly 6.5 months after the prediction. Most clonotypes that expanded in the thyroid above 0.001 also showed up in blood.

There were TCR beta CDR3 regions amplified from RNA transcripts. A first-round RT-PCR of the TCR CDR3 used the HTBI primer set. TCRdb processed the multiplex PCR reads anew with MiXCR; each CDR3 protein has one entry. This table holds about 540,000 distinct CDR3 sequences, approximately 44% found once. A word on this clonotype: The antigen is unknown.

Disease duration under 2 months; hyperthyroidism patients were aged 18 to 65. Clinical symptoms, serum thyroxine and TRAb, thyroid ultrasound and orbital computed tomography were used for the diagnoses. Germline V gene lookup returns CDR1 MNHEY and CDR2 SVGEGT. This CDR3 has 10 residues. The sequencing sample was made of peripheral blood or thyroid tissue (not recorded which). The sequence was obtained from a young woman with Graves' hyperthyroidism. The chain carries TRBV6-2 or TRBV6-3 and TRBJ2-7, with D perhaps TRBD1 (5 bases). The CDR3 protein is CVTGSYEQYF. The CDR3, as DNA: TGTGTCACAGGTTCCTACGAGCAGTACTTC.